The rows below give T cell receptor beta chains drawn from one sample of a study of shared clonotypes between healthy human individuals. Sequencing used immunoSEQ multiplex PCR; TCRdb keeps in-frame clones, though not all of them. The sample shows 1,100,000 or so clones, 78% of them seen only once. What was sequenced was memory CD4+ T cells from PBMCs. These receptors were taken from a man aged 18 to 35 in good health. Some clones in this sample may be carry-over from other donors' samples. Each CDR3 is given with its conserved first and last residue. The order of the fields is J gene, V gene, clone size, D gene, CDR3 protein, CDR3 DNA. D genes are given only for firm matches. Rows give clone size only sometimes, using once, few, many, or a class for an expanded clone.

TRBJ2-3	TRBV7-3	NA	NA	CASSSDRFTDTQYF	TGTGCCAGCAGCTCCGACAGATTCACAGATACGCAGTATTTT
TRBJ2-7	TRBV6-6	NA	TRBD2	CASRRTSGPYEQYF	TGTGCCAGCAGGCGGACTAGCGGGCCCTACGAGCAGTACTTC
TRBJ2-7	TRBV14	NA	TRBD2	CARIAGPQRYEQYF	TGTGCCAGAATAGCGGGGCCCCAGAGGTACGAGCAGTACTTC
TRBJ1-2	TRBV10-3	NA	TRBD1	CAISPTGIYGYTF	TGTGCCATCAGTCCGACAGGGATATATGGCTACACCTTC
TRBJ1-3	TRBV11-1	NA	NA	CASSTRSENTIYF	TGTGCCAGCAGCACCCGTTCGGAAAACACCATATATTTT
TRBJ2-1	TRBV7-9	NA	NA	CASSFFRQGGQFF	TGTGCCAGCAGCTTTTTTAGACAGGGAGGGCAGTTCTTC
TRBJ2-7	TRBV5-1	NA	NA	CASSLVGTTYEQYF	TGCGCCAGCAGCTTGGTGGGGACAACCTACGAGCAGTACTTC
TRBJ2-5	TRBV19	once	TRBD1	CASSIPGQGAGETQYF	TGTGCCAGTAGTATTCCAGGACAGGGGGCGGGGGAGACCCAGTACTTC
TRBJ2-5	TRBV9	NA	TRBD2	CASSVGGLAGSGETQYF	TGTGCCAGCAGCGTAGGGGGACTAGCGGGGTCCGGGGAGACCCAGTACTTC
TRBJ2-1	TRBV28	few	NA	CASSLSDLSSIQFF	TGTGCCAGCAGTTTATCTGACTTATCAAGCATTCAGTTCTTC
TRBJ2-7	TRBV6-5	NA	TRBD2	CASRRAGPSYEQYF	TGTGCCAGCAGACGAGCGGGACCCTCCTACGAGCAGTACTTC
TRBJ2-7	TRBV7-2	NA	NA	CASSQTGDSSYEQYF	TGTGCCAGCAGCCAAACCGGCGACAGCTCCTACGAGCAGTACTTC
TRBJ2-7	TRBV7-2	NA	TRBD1	CASSFEGGDEQYF	TGTGCCAGCAGCTTCGAAGGGGGCGACGAGCAGTACTTC
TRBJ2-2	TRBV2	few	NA	CASSDQSPGELFF	TGTGCCAGCAGTGATCAGAGCCCCGGGGAGCTGTTTTTT
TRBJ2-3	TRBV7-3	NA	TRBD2	CASSLAGVADTQYF	TGTGCCAGCAGCTTAGCGGGAGTAGCAGATACGCAGTATTTT
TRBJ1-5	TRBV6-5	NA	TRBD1	CASSPRQGSQPQHF	TGTGCCAGCAGTCCCCGACAGGGGAGTCAGCCCCAGCATTTT
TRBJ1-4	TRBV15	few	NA	CATSREYEKLFF	TGTGCCACCAGCAGAGAATATGAAAAACTGTTTTTT
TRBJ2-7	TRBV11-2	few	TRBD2	CASSASGGGTREQYF	TGTGCCAGCAGCGCGAGTGGGGGAGGGACGAGGGAGCAGTACTTC
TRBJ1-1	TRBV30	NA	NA	CAWSHRDGDTEAFF	TGTGCCTGGAGTCACAGGGACGGGGACACTGAAGCTTTCTTT
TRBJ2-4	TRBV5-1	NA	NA	CASSLAGVKNIQYF	TGCGCCAGCAGCTTGGCGGGGGTCAAAAACATTCAGTACTTC
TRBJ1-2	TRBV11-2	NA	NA	CASRQIDRNYGYTF	TGTGCCAGCAGGCAAATAGACAGGAACTATGGCTACACCTTC
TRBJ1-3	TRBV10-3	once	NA	CAIMGTSSGNTIYF	TGTGCCATCATGGGCACTTCCTCTGGAAACACCATATATTTT
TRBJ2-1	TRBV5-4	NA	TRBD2	CASSFLYRGDEQFF	TGTGCCAGCAGCTTCTTGTATCGGGGGGATGAGCAGTTCTTC
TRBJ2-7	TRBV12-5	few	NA	CASGFGEGREQYF	TGTGCTAGTGGTTTTGGTGAGGGCAGGGAGCAGTACTTC
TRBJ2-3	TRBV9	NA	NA	CASSPQVNTDTQYF	TGTGCCAGCAGCCCACAGGTGAACACAGATACGCAGTATTTT
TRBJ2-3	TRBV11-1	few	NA	CASSLERRAGQYF	TGTGCCAGCAGCTTAGAGAGACGCGCCGGACAGTATTTT
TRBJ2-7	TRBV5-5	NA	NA	CASSPDKYEQYF	TGTGCCAGCAGCCCGGACAAATACGAGCAGTACTTC
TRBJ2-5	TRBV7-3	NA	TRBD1	CASSNPGGTQYF	TGTGCCAGCAGCAACCCAGGGGGGACCCAGTACTTC
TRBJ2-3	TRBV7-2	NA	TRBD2	CASSLIGRTDTQYF	TGTGCCAGCAGCTTAATCGGGAGGACAGATACGCAGTATTTT
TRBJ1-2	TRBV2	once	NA	CASSRQAPDGGYTF	TGTGCCAGCAGTAGACAGGCGCCGGATGGTGGCTACACCTTC